This TCR beta chain was profiled in a study of cytomegalovirus exposure and HLA in healthy donors. PCR was performed using 60 Vbeta and 13 Jbeta primers. Assay: immunoSEQ multiplex PCR; the TCRdb copy retains only in-frame clones and omits some. The sample has around 130,000 clones, 65% to 80% seen once. V lost 0 bases and J 1 base, leaving 8 bases between the germline ends. Germline CDR1 and CDR2: SGDLS and YYNGEE. CDR3 length: 14 amino acids. The clonotype comes from a woman in her forties in good health and CMV-seropositive. The rearrangement uses TRBV9 and TRBJ2-7; no definite D call. The sample consisted of PBMCs. The chain's CDR3 is CASSVGEVSYEQYF. CDR3 nucleotide sequence: TGTGCCAGCAGCGTAGGTGAGGTTTCCTACGAGCAGTACTTC. The whole variable domain, remainder taken from reference TRBV9 and TRBJ2-7, is DSGVTQTPKHLITATGQRVTLRCSPRSGDLSVYWYQQSLDQGLQFLIQYYNGEERAKGNILERFSAQQFPDLHSELNLSSLELGDSALYFCASSVGEVSYEQYFGPGTRLTVT.